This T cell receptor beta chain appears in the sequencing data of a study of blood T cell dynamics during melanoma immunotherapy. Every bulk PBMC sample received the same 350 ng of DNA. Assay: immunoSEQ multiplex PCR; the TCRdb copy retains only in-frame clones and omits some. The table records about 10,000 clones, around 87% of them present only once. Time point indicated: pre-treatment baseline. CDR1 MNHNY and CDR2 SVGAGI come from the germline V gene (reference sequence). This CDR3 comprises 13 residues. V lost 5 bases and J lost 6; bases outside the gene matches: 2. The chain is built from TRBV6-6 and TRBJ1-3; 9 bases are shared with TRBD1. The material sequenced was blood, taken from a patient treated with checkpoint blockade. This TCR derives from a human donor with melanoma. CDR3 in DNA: TGTGCCAGCAGTGGGGACAGGGTAAACACCATATATTTT. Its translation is CASSGDRVNTIYF.